This T cell receptor beta chain was captured in a study of blood T cell repertoires in COVID-19. On the study more broadly: The analysed material was cDNA or gDNA that came from T cells, B-cell-depleted T cells, or PBMCs.

The V end was cut by 7 bases, the J end by 3 bases, with 9 bases between. Germline V gives CDR1 DFQATT, CDR2 SNEGSKA (reference sequence). CDR3 length equals 11 residues. Generated by immunoSEQ multiplex PCR, the TCRdb table keeps only in-frame clones and is missing some. The profile shows tens of thousands of clones, roughly 84% of them singletons. This TCR was sampled from a woman in her sixties with acute or convalescent COVID-19. What was sequenced was peripheral blood. The V call is TRBV20-1, the J call TRBJ1-1; perhaps TRBD1 as D (6 bases). The CDR3 DNA sequence: TGCAGTGTAGAGGGGGACACTGAAGCTTTCTTT. This translates into CSVEGDTEAFF.